Listed below are T cell receptor beta chains from one sample, sequenced in a study of T-cell memory formation after mild COVID-19. TCRdb used MiXCR to reprocess the 5' RACE reads, holding one entry per CDR3 protein. The sample has 220,000 or so distinct CDR3 sequences, around 9.5% seen once. Input material: PBMCs or a T cell subset sorted from them (not recorded which). The receptors come from a man in his late teens or twenties who had mild COVID-19 (a few samples of this study predate the infection). Cell type and time point are not known. Both conserved end residues are part of each CDR3. The D gene is left open where the match is weak. Not all rows give a size; the values are once, few, many and, for expanded clones, a class.

d_gene: -
abundance: -
v_gene: TRBV7-9
j_gene: TRBJ2-2
CDR3nt: TGTGCCAGCAGCTTAGGGCAGGGGTCGACCGGGGAGCTGTTTTTT
CDR3aa: CASSLGQGSTGELFF

d_gene: TRBD1
abundance: many
v_gene: TRBV6-5
j_gene: TRBJ1-1
CDR3nt: TGTGCCAGCAGTGCAACCGGACAGGGGAACACTGAAGCTTTCTTT
CDR3aa: CASSATGQGNTEAFF

d_gene: TRBD1
abundance: -
v_gene: TRBV30
j_gene: TRBJ1-1
CDR3nt: TGTGCCTGGAGACAGGGGGCGCCGAGCACTGAAGCTTTCTTT
CDR3aa: CAWRQGAPSTEAFF

d_gene: -
abundance: many
v_gene: TRBV5-1
j_gene: TRBJ1-1
CDR3nt: TGCGCCAGCAGCTTGGCAGTTAGGGATACTGAAGCTTTCTTT
CDR3aa: CASSLAVRDTEAFF

d_gene: -
abundance: -
v_gene: TRBV20-1
j_gene: TRBJ1-5
CDR3nt: TGCAGTGCCCTCATGGGACACTCAAACGCCGGCAATCAGCCCCAGCATTTT
CDR3aa: CSALMGHSNAGNQPQHF

d_gene: -
abundance: many
v_gene: TRBV12-3/TRBV12-4
j_gene: TRBJ1-2
CDR3nt: TGTGCCAGCTCCTTGGGGACCGGTTATGGCTACACCTTC
CDR3aa: CASSLGTGYGYTF

d_gene: -
abundance: -
v_gene: TRBV7-9
j_gene: TRBJ1-1
CDR3nt: TGTGCCACCTCCACCCGCCAGAACACTGAAGCTTTCTTT
CDR3aa: CATSTRQNTEAFF

d_gene: -
abundance: -
v_gene: TRBV7-9
j_gene: TRBJ2-1
CDR3nt: TGTGCCAGCAGCTTAGACGACAGGCCGTTC
CDR3aa: CASSLDDRPF

d_gene: -
abundance: many
v_gene: TRBV9
j_gene: TRBJ2-6
CDR3nt: TGTGCCAGCAGCGTACCCCCCGAGGCCAACGTCCTGACTTTC
CDR3aa: CASSVPPEANVLTF

d_gene: TRBD2
abundance: many
v_gene: TRBV7-8
j_gene: TRBJ2-1
CDR3nt: TGTGCCAGCAGCTTAGGGGGTAGCGGGGGAAACAATGAGCAGTTCTTC
CDR3aa: CASSLGGSGGNNEQFF

d_gene: TRBD1
abundance: many
v_gene: TRBV4-2
j_gene: TRBJ2-4
CDR3nt: TGTGCCAGCAGCCTCCGTCGGGACAGGGCAGCCAAAAACATTCAGTACTTC
CDR3aa: CASSLRRDRAAKNIQYF

d_gene: TRBD1
abundance: -
v_gene: TRBV6-2/TRBV6-3
j_gene: TRBJ1-5
CDR3nt: TGTGCCAGCAGTTCAAGGACAGGGACGAGCAATCAGCCCCAGCATTTT
CDR3aa: CASSSRTGTSNQPQHF

d_gene: -
abundance: many
v_gene: TRBV4-1
j_gene: TRBJ2-2
CDR3nt: TGCGCCAGCAGCCAAGTACCGGTACCGAACACCGGGGAGCTGTTTTTT
CDR3aa: CASSQVPVPNTGELFF

d_gene: TRBD1
abundance: -
v_gene: TRBV20-1
j_gene: TRBJ2-7
CDR3nt: TGCAGTGCTAGCGGGACAGGAGTGAACGAGCAGTACTTC
CDR3aa: CSASGTGVNEQYF

d_gene: -
abundance: -
v_gene: TRBV10-2
j_gene: TRBJ1-6
CDR3nt: TGCGCCAGCAAAGACTACCCAAATTCACACCTCCACTTT
CDR3aa: CASKDYPNSHLHF

d_gene: TRBD1
abundance: -
v_gene: TRBV29-1
j_gene: TRBJ1-4
CDR3nt: TGCAGCGTTGCGTGGGACAGGGGTGAAAAACTGTTTTTT
CDR3aa: CSVAWDRGEKLFF

d_gene: -
abundance: few
v_gene: TRBV5-1
j_gene: TRBJ1-3
CDR3nt: TGCGCCAGCAGCCGTGACGGGGTCCCCGGAAACACCATATATTTT
CDR3aa: CASSRDGVPGNTIYF

d_gene: -
abundance: many
v_gene: TRBV6-2/TRBV6-3
j_gene: TRBJ2-1
CDR3nt: TGTGCCAGCAGGGCATCGGGGGGCGCCCACAATGAGCAGTTCTTC
CDR3aa: CASRASGGAHNEQFF

d_gene: TRBD1
abundance: -
v_gene: TRBV5-1
j_gene: TRBJ2-6
CDR3nt: TGCGCCAGCAGCTGGGGAACAGGGGCTGGGGCCAACGTCCTGACTTTC
CDR3aa: CASSWGTGAGANVLTF

d_gene: -
abundance: -
v_gene: TRBV3-1
j_gene: TRBJ2-5
CDR3nt: TGTGCCAGCAGCCAAGCCCTAGGGTTTGGGGAGACCCAGTACTTC
CDR3aa: CASSQALGFGETQYF

d_gene: -
abundance: few
v_gene: TRBV5-4
j_gene: TRBJ1-1
CDR3nt: TGTGCCAGCAGCTTGGAGCCACACACTGAAGCTTTCTTT
CDR3aa: CASSLEPHTEAFF

d_gene: -
abundance: few
v_gene: TRBV7-9
j_gene: TRBJ1-6
CDR3nt: TGTGCCAGCAGCCAAGGACAGACTAATTCACCCCTCCACTTT
CDR3aa: CASSQGQTNSPLHF

d_gene: -
abundance: -
v_gene: TRBV5-1
j_gene: TRBJ1-5
CDR3nt: TGCGCCAGCAGCCCGACGGGGGATTTTCAGCCCCAGCATTTT
CDR3aa: CASSPTGDFQPQHF

d_gene: -
abundance: -
v_gene: TRBV29-1
j_gene: TRBJ2-5
CDR3nt: TGCAGCGTCGAGATTCAGAGGGGGATTCTGGAGACCCAGTACTTC
CDR3aa: CSVEIQRGILETQYF

d_gene: TRBD1
abundance: -
v_gene: TRBV19
j_gene: TRBJ1-2
CDR3nt: TGTGCCAGTATCCCCGGGACAGGGTTGGACTATGGCTGCACCTTC
CDR3aa: CASIPGTGLDYGCTF

d_gene: TRBD2
abundance: many
v_gene: TRBV7-2
j_gene: TRBJ2-1
CDR3nt: TGTGCCAGCAGCTTAGAGCCGACTAGCCCCTACAATGAGCAGTTCTTC
CDR3aa: CASSLEPTSPYNEQFF

d_gene: -
abundance: few
v_gene: TRBV5-1
j_gene: TRBJ2-7
CDR3nt: TGCGCCAGCAGCTCGTTCGGTGGCGCGGGGACACATGAGCAGTACTTC
CDR3aa: CASSSFGGAGTHEQYF

d_gene: -
abundance: -
v_gene: TRBV4-2
j_gene: TRBJ2-1
CDR3nt: TGTGCCAGCAGCCAAGATGGGGTGGGGCTACAGCAGTTCTTC
CDR3aa: CASSQDGVGLQQFF

d_gene: -
abundance: -
v_gene: TRBV5-1
j_gene: TRBJ2-1
CDR3nt: TGCGCCAGCAGCTCCCGGTCCCACTCCTACAATGAGCAGTTCTTC
CDR3aa: CASSSRSHSYNEQFF

d_gene: -
abundance: few
v_gene: TRBV6-5
j_gene: TRBJ2-3
CDR3nt: TGTGCCAGCAGTTCAAGGGCCGGGGTCACAGATACGCAGTATTTT
CDR3aa: CASSSRAGVTDTQYF

d_gene: -
abundance: -
v_gene: TRBV3-1
j_gene: TRBJ1-6
CDR3nt: TGTGCCAGCAGCCAAGAAAGGCGCAGGCCCCTCCACTTT
CDR3aa: CASSQERRRPLHF

d_gene: TRBD2
abundance: many
v_gene: TRBV12-3/TRBV12-4
j_gene: TRBJ2-3
CDR3nt: TGTGCCAGCGCTCTCGGGGGGGGGACAGATACGCAGTATTTT
CDR3aa: CASALGGGTDTQYF

d_gene: -
abundance: -
v_gene: TRBV28
j_gene: TRBJ1-3
CDR3nt: TGTGCCAGCAGTTTAGGGGGGCGCGGTGGAAACACCATATATTTT
CDR3aa: CASSLGGRGGNTIYF

d_gene: -
abundance: -
v_gene: TRBV6-1
j_gene: TRBJ2-7
CDR3nt: TGTGCCAGCACGAATCCCGGGAACGTGCAGTACTTC
CDR3aa: CASTNPGNVQYF

d_gene: -
abundance: few
v_gene: TRBV3-1
j_gene: TRBJ1-4
CDR3nt: TGTGCCAGCAGCCTATCTTTACCTAATGAAAAACTGTTTTTT
CDR3aa: CASSLSLPNEKLFF

d_gene: -
abundance: many
v_gene: TRBV7-3
j_gene: TRBJ2-3
CDR3nt: TGTGCCAGCAGCCGGCCAGGCGGTTCTTCGGACACAGATACGCAGTATTTT
CDR3aa: CASSRPGGSSDTDTQYF

d_gene: TRBD1
abundance: -
v_gene: TRBV7-2
j_gene: TRBJ2-7
CDR3nt: TGTGCCAGCAGCTTAGTCGGTTTCGCAGGGGGCGCCTACGAGCAGTACTTC
CDR3aa: CASSLVGFAGGAYEQYF

d_gene: TRBD1
abundance: many
v_gene: TRBV7-2
j_gene: TRBJ1-1
CDR3nt: TGTGCCAGCAGCTCGACAGGGAGTCCCGCTTTCTTT
CDR3aa: CASSSTGSPAFF

d_gene: -
abundance: many
v_gene: TRBV5-1
j_gene: TRBJ1-2
CDR3nt: TGCGCCAGCAGCTGGGGGGCCTATGGCTACACCTTC
CDR3aa: CASSWGAYGYTF

d_gene: -
abundance: -
v_gene: TRBV9
j_gene: TRBJ1-3
CDR3nt: TGTGCCAGCAGCGTAGCGGTGGGGCAGACTGGAAACACCATATATTTT
CDR3aa: CASSVAVGQTGNTIYF

d_gene: -
abundance: -
v_gene: TRBV6-6
j_gene: TRBJ1-1
CDR3nt: TGTGCCAGCAGTTACTCGAAAGGTCGATCCGTGGCTTTCTTT
CDR3aa: CASSYSKGRSVAFF

d_gene: TRBD1
abundance: few
v_gene: TRBV7-6
j_gene: TRBJ1-3
CDR3nt: TGTGCCAGCAGCCCATACAGGGGTATCTCTGGAAACACCATATATTTT
CDR3aa: CASSPYRGISGNTIYF

d_gene: TRBD1
abundance: few
v_gene: TRBV7-3
j_gene: TRBJ1-6
CDR3nt: TGTGCCAGCAGCTTAACCGGGACAGGGGGTTCACCCCTCCACTTT
CDR3aa: CASSLTGTGGSPLHF

d_gene: -
abundance: -
v_gene: TRBV7-6
j_gene: TRBJ2-5
CDR3nt: TGTGCCAGCAGCTCCTGGGCGGGGGCCGGGGAGGAGACCCAGTACTTC
CDR3aa: CASSSWAGAGEETQYF

d_gene: -
abundance: few
v_gene: TRBV7-9
j_gene: TRBJ1-5
CDR3nt: TGTGCCAGCAGCTCGTCTTCGGGGGATCAGCCCCAGCATTTT
CDR3aa: CASSSSSGDQPQHF